What follows are 15 T cell receptor beta chains derived from one specimen sequenced in a study of blood T cell repertoires in COVID-19. Only in-frame clones appear in the TCRdb table, and some are missing; sequencing was by immunoSEQ multiplex PCR. The sample records tens of thousands of clones, 91% being singletons. The sequenced sample consisted of peripheral blood. Every receptor here comes from a woman older than 75 with acute or convalescent COVID-19.

This clone appeared a single time. The chain carries TRBV29-1 and TRBJ1-4; D is possibly TRBD1 (5 bases). This CDR3 is built from 14 residues. Trimming removed 3 bases at V and 4 bases at J, with 12 bases between. Germline V gene sequence: CDR1 SQVTM, CDR2 ANQGSEA. CDR3 nucleotide sequence: TGCAGCGTTGAGGTTGTAGGGGATAATGAAAAACTGTTTTTT. Its protein product is CSVEVVGDNEKLFF.

A note on this clone: A junction boundary mismatches the germline segment, possibly from a read error. The rearrangement joins TRBV11-2 to TRBJ2-6; D perhaps matches TRBD1 (5 bases). This CDR3 is 15 amino acids long. Germline loops: CDR1 SGHAT, CDR2 FQNNGV. CDR3: CASSRAISGANVLTF. The DNA for the CDR3 is TGTGCCAGCAGCCGTGCCATCTCTGGGGCTAACGTCCTGACTTTC.

The CDR3 sequence is CASSILGADGNTIYF. CDR3 DNA: TGTGCCAGTAGTATTTTGGGGGCAGATGGAAACACCATATATTTT. V gene TRBV19 combines with J gene TRBJ1-3, with a possible D match to TRBD1 (6 bases). V lost 3 bases and J 3 bases, leaving 12 bases between the germline ends. This CDR3 is built from 15 residues. Looked up from germline, CDR1 is LNHDA and CDR2 is SQIVND (reference sequence).

The V call is TRBV27, the J call TRBJ2-5; 7 nucleotides line up with TRBD2. Trimming removed 5 bases from V and 10 bases from J; junction bases left unmatched: 7. CDR1 and CDR2 from the germline V gene are MNHEY and SMNVEV (reference sequence). This CDR3 is 12 amino acids long. CDR3 loop: CASSLLQRGQYF. The CDR3 coding sequence is TGTGCCAGCAGTCTCCTTCAGCGGGGCCAGTACTTC.

This chain joins TRBV6-2 or TRBV6-3 and TRBJ2-1, with 8 nucleotides matching TRBD2. The length of the CDR3 is 14 residues. The V gene's germline CDR1 is MNHEY and CDR2 SVGEGT. J lost 8 bases, V lost 0 bases, and 3 bases had no gene match. The CDR3 spells CASSYSGLVDEQFF. In nucleotides, the CDR3 is TGTGCCAGCAGTTACTCGGGACTAGTCGATGAGCAGTTCTTC.

The genes are TRBV4-1 and TRBJ2-4, with TRBD2 matching 8 bases. The CDR3 has 15 residues. Losses at the gene ends were 5 bases for V and 7 bases for J; bases not matched to a gene: 10. Germline V gene sequence: CDR1 MGHRA, CDR2 YSYEKL. CDR3 sequence reads: CASSSTGGAGNIQYF. The CDR3 bases are TGCGCCAGCAGCTCAACCGGGGGGGCGGGCAACATTCAGTACTTC.

V and J are TRBV7-2 and TRBJ2-6; D perhaps matches TRBD2 (6 bases). Germline CDR1 is SGHTA and CDR2 is FQGNSA. The CDR3 has 15 amino acids. The V end was cut by 5 bases, the J end by 2 bases, with 10 bases between. The DNA of the CDR3 is TGTGCCAGCAGCGCCGGGGGAGCTGGGGCCAACGTCCTGACTTTC. This gives the protein CASSAGGAGANVLTF.

The gene calls are TRBV30 and TRBJ2-2; 10 nucleotides align to TRBD1. Per the germline V gene, CDR1 is GTSNPN and CDR2 is SVGIG (reference sequence). This CDR3 contains 16 residues. V dropped 3 bases and J dropped 9; count of bases not matched to a gene: 13. Here the CDR3 DNA reads TGTGCCTGGAGCCAGTTGGGGACAGGGGAAATCCGGGAGCTGTTTTTT. Its translation is CAWSQLGTGEIRELFF.

The chain joins TRBV5-1 to TRBJ2-3; the match to TRBD2 covers 8 bases. Losses at the gene ends were 0 bases for V and 2 bases for J; bases not matched to a gene: 5. CDR3 length equals 16 residues. Germline CDR1 SGHRS, CDR2 YFSETQ. The CDR3 sequence is CASSLAVAGPTDTQYF. CDR3 nucleotide sequence: TGCGCCAGCAGCTTGGCCGTAGCGGGACCCACAGATACGCAGTATTTT.

The rearrangement uses TRBV7-2 and TRBJ1-1, with TRBD1 as a possible D gene (5 bases). Trimming shortened V by 1 base and J by 2 bases, and 11 bases separated the two germline ends. CDR3 length equals 15 residues. Per the germline V gene, CDR1 is SGHTA and CDR2 is FQGNSA. The CDR3 bases are TGTGCCAGCAGCTTAGTGGGGGGGGTTAACACTGAAGCTTTCTTT. It codes for CASSLVGGVNTEAFF.

This clone was detected only once. The chain combines TRBV15 with TRBJ2-1; 7 nucleotides line up with TRBD2. There are 13 residues in the CDR3. The V segment lost 2 bases and the J segment 8 bases; nucleotides outside the gene matches: 3. Germline loops: CDR1 LNHNV, CDR2 YYDKDF (reference sequence). CDR3 bases: TGTGCCACCAGCAGATCAGGGAGGGATGAGCAGTTCTTC. Its translation: CATSRSGRDEQFF.

The J gene is TRBJ2-7, the V gene TRBV6-2 or TRBV6-3; D is uncertain. CDR1 MNHEY and CDR2 SVGEGT come from the germline V gene. The CDR3 has 13 residues. V was pared by 2 bases and J by 2 bases, with 7 bases between. For the CDR3, the DNA is TGTGCCAGCAGTTACCCCAGTCCCTACGAGCAGTACTTC. Encoded protein: CASSYPSPYEQYF.

This sequence joins TRBV3-1 (or the pseudogene TRBV3-2) and TRBJ2-2; 11 nucleotides agree with TRBD2. Germline assignment: CDR1 LGHDT and CDR2 YNNKEL (reference sequence). The length of the CDR3 is 16 residues. The J segment lost 4 bases and the V segment lost 4 bases, leaving 5 bases of the junction unmatched. CDR3 DNA sequence: TGTGCCAGCAGCCGATTACTAGCGGGGGTCACCGGGGAGCTGTTTTTT. Translated, it gives CASSRLLAGVTGELFF.

V usage is TRBV19 and J usage is TRBJ1-2; D perhaps matches TRBD1 (5 bases). The V end lost 3 bases, the J end lost 3 bases, and 14 bases lay between the germline ends. The CDR3 contains 15 residues. The germline V gene encodes CDR1 LNHDA and CDR2 SQIVND (reference sequence). The CDR3 here is CASSMDRGSDYGYTF. In DNA form, the CDR3 reads TGTGCCAGTAGTATGGATCGGGGGTCGGACTATGGCTACACCTTC.

The V and J genes are TRBV4-2 and TRBJ1-2, with 9 bases matching TRBD1. Germline CDR1 reads LGHNA; CDR2 reads YNFKEQ. The V and J ends lost 8 bases and 6 bases, in that order; junction bases with no gene match: 10. The CDR3 consists of 14 residues. CDR3 nucleotide sequence: TGTGCCAGCCACGGGACAGGGAAATCTGATGGCTACACCTTC. It encodes CASHGTGKSDGYTF.